Listed here are 30 T cell receptor beta chains from one sample, sequenced in a study of neurological immune-mediated disorders. Time point given: longitudinal time-point 3. TCRdb reprocessed the 5' RACE reads via MiXCR and lists one record per CDR3 protein. The table records roughly 100,000 distinct CDR3 sequences, more than 10% of them present only once. Sequenced sample: PBMCs. These receptors were taken from a female donor with HTLV-1-associated myelopathy (HAM/TSP).

This clonotype was observed many times. This sequence joins TRBV24-1 and TRBJ2-1; 10 nucleotides agree with TRBD1. V lost 3 bases to trimming and J lost 6 bases; unmatched junction nucleotides: 7. The CDR3 is 16 residues long. The germline gives CDR1 KGHDR, CDR2 SFDVKD. In nucleotides, the CDR3 is TGTGCCACCAGTGATGCCGGACAGGGGGATTTCAATGAGCAGTTCTTC. Encoded protein: CATSDAGQGDFNEQFF.

This clonotype was recorded many times. The CDR3: CSVGTVSNQPQHF. CDR3 nucleotides: TGCAGTGTCGGGACAGTTAGCAATCAGCCCCAGCATTTT. The V gene is TRBV20-1, the J gene TRBJ1-5, with TRBD1 matching over 7 bases. The CDR3 extends over 13 amino acids. V lost 7 bases to trimming and J lost 0 bases; unmatched junction nucleotides: 3. The V gene's germline CDR1 is DFQATT and CDR2 SNEGSKA (reference sequence).

Many counts were recorded for this clonotype. The rearrangement uses TRBV5-1 and TRBJ2-2; D ambiguous. V was pared by 4 bases and J by 7 bases, with 8 bases between. CDR3 length equals 12 residues. Germline CDR1 and CDR2: SGHRS and YFSETQ. The CDR3 loop is CASSPEVGELFF. CDR3 nucleotide sequence: TGCGCCAGCAGCCCAGAAGTCGGGGAGCTGTTTTTT.

The chain recombines TRBV7-3 with TRBJ2-2, with TRBD1 identical over 9 bases. The CDR3 length is 16 residues. V dropped 2 bases and J dropped 6; count of bases not matched to a gene: 7. Per the germline V gene, CDR1 is SGHTA and CDR2 is FQGTGA. CDR3 in amino acids: CASSLPGTGRAGELFF. CDR3 coding DNA: TGTGCCAGCAGCTTACCCGGGACAGGGCGAGCCGGGGAGCTGTTTTTT.

This clonotype was picked up many times. The chain uses TRBV5-1 and TRBJ2-1; D gene ambiguous. V dropped 0 bases and J dropped 1 base, with 8 bases sitting between them. CDR1 is SGHRS and CDR2 is YFSETQ in the germline V gene. This CDR3 contains 15 residues. The CDR3 DNA reads TGCGCCAGCAGCTTGGTCCCGGGTTCCTACAATGAGCAGTTCTTC. Protein product: CASSLVPGSYNEQFF.

This clonotype was seen repeatedly, ten times or more. The gene calls are TRBV5-1 and TRBJ2-1; the D gene is possibly TRBD1 (5 bases). V shed 0 bases and J shed 0 bases, with 16 bases lying between them. CDR3 size: 18 residues. Germline-derived CDR1 and CDR2 are SGHRS and YFSETQ. DNA for the CDR3: TGCGCCAGCAGCTTGGTGGTAGGGGCCGCTTCCTCCTACAATGAGCAGTTCTTC. Encoded protein: CASSLVVGAASSYNEQFF. Using reference TRBV5-1 and TRBJ2-1 for the parts outside the CDR3, the full variable domain is KAGVTQTPRYLIKTRGQQVTLSCSPISGHRSVSWYQQTPGQGLQFLFEYFSETQRNKGNFPGRFSGRQFSNSRSEMNVSTLELGDSALYLCASSLVVGAASSYNEQFFGPGTRLTVL.

In this sample, this clonotype turned up many times. The CDR3, as DNA: TGTGCCAGCAGTCCTTTTCGACAGTTCCAAGAGACCCAGTACTTC. It yields the protein CASSPFRQFQETQYF. The chain links TRBV25-1 to TRBJ2-5, with D possibly matching TRBD1 (5 bases). This CDR3 contains 15 residues. Germline CDR1 and CDR2: MGHDK and SYGVNS. Trimming pared 5 bases from V and 1 base from J, leaving 14 bases between.

This clonotype was picked up many times. The rearrangement uses TRBV28 and TRBJ1-6, with 10 bases lining up with TRBD1. The germline V gene has CDR1 MDHEN and CDR2 SYDVKM. The CDR3 is 15 residues long. The J segment lost 8 bases and the V segment lost 5 bases, leaving 6 bases of the junction unmatched. CDR3 DNA sequence: TGTGCCAGCAGTATGGACAGGGGGTTGGATTCACCCCTCCACTTT. Translating gives CASSMDRGLDSPLHF.

This clonotype has at least ten counts. V usage is TRBV5-5 and J usage is TRBJ2-5, with D hard to call. From germline, CDR1 is SGHKS and CDR2 YYEKEE (reference sequence). V was trimmed by 6 bases and J by 4 bases, leaving 13 bases between them. The CDR3 loop spans 13 amino acids. The CDR3 sequence: CASIVSLRETQYF. CDR3 bases: TGTGCCAGCATCGTGTCATTACGAGAGACCCAGTACTTC.

The sample holds many counts of this clonotype. This chain connects TRBV6-6 to TRBJ1-5, with TRBD1 as a possible D gene (6 bases). Germline V gene sequence: CDR1 MNHNY, CDR2 SVGAGI (reference sequence). The CDR3 sequence is 15 residues long. Trimming left V 5 bases short and J 7 bases short, with 18 bases between. The CDR3 DNA follows: TGTGCCAGCAGTCGAGGGGGGGGTGGCTCACAGCCCCAGCATTTT. Translating gives CASSRGGGGSQPQHF.

This clonotype was observed a few times. At one boundary the junction diverges from the germline segment, which might be a read error. V usage is TRBV20-1 and J usage is TRBJ2-3, with TRBD2 matching 8 bases. This CDR3 has 14 amino acids. Germline CDR1 reads DFQATT; CDR2 reads SNEGSKA (reference sequence). The CDR3, as DNA: TGCGGTGCCACCCGGGGGGGCGGCACAGATACACAGTATTTT. Its protein product is CGATRGGGTDTQYF.

The chain joins TRBV7-2 to TRBJ2-7, with D unclear. This CDR3 region has 14 residues. CDR1 is SGHTA, CDR2 FQGNSA, per germline. V shed 3 bases and J shed 0 bases, with 9 bases lying between them. CDR3 protein: CASSFLPGSYEQYF. CDR3 nucleotides: TGTGCCAGCAGCTTCCTCCCGGGCTCCTACGAGCAGTACTTC.

This clonotype was seen at least ten times. V and J are TRBV5-1 and TRBJ2-3, with TRBD2 identical over 16 bases. This CDR3 contains 20 residues. Germline CDR1 reads SGHRS; CDR2 reads YFSETQ. V lost 4 bases, J lost 2 bases, and 13 bases stayed unmatched. CDR3 nucleotides: TGCGCCAGCAGCCGAACGGGACTAGCGGGGGGGCTCTTAACCACAGATACGCAGTATTTT. Its protein product is CASSRTGLAGGLLTTDTQYF.

This clonotype occurred many times. The V and J genes are TRBV20-1 and TRBJ2-7; TRBD1 aligns across 9 bases. Germline trimming cut 0 bases from V and 5 bases from J; bases unmatched to any gene: 8. CDR1 DFQATT and CDR2 SNEGSKA come from the germline V gene (reference sequence). The CDR3 is 15 residues long. CDR3 loop: CSAREEGTGNDEQYF. For the CDR3, the DNA is TGCAGTGCTAGAGAAGAAGGGACAGGGAACGACGAGCAGTACTTC.

This clonotype was observed many times. The chain combines TRBV5-1 with TRBJ2-2, with 7 positions matching TRBD1. The CDR3 loop spans 12 amino acids. V trimming: 4 bases; J trimming: 8 bases; junction bases outside the gene matches: 2. Germline values: CDR1 SGHRS, CDR2 YFSETQ. The CDR3 here is CASSEGQGELFF. The CDR3 bases are TGCGCCAGCAGCGAGGGACAGGGGGAGCTGTTTTTT.

This clonotype showed up many times. The rearrangement links TRBV20-1 to TRBJ1-6; tentative D call: TRBD1 (5 bases). The CDR3 length is 15 residues. V was shortened by 2 bases and J by 7 bases, with 15 bases between the two germline ends. The germline V gene encodes CDR1 DFQATT and CDR2 SNEGSKA (reference sequence). The CDR3 DNA follows: TGCAGTGCTAGACGGGGGGACGGGAAAAATTCACCCCTCCACTTT. Translated: CSARRGDGKNSPLHF.

This clonotype has a count of ten or more. The chain is built from TRBV9 and TRBJ1-2; D uncertain. From germline, CDR1 is SGDLS and CDR2 YYNGEE. V lost 0 bases to trimming and J lost 3 bases, with 15 bases between them. This CDR3 has 16 amino acids. The CDR3, as DNA: TGTGCCAGCAGCGTAGAACCGGTTCTCGCTTACTATGGCTACACCTTC. Its protein is CASSVEPVLAYYGYTF.

This clonotype has ten or more counts. This sequence joins TRBV7-8 and TRBJ1-1; D unclear. This CDR3 contains 11 residues. Germline V gene sequence: CDR1 SGHVS, CDR2 FQNEAQ. V was trimmed by 1 base and J by 7 bases, leaving 4 bases between them. The CDR3 sequence is CASSLGGEAFF. CDR3 in DNA: TGTGCCAGCAGCTTAGGGGGTGAAGCTTTCTTT. Full variable domain (rest looked up from reference TRBV7-8 and TRBJ1-1): GAGVSQSPRYKVAKRGQDVALRCDPISGHVSLFWYQQALGQGPEFLTYFQNEAQLDKSGLPSDRFFAERPEGSVSTLKIQRTQQEDSAVYLCASSLGGEAFFGQGTRLTVV.

This clonotype appeared many times. V and J are TRBV5-1 and TRBJ2-3; possibly TRBD1 for D (5 bases). Trimming left V 3 bases short and J 1 base short, with 12 bases between. This CDR3 spans 15 amino acids. Germline CDR1 is SGHRS and CDR2 is YFSETQ. CDR3 protein: CASSSQGPRTDTQYF. Here the CDR3 DNA reads TGCGCCAGCAGCTCCCAGGGCCCCCGCACAGATACGCAGTATTTT.

Concerning this clonotype: This sequence may be a read error, since a much larger clone differs from it by one base. The rearrangement links TRBV5-1 to TRBJ1-4; 9 bases fit TRBD1. The length of the CDR3 is 14 residues. Germline V gene sequence: CDR1 SGHRS, CDR2 YFSETQ. The CDR3 DNA sequence: TGCGCCAGAAGCTGGGACAGGGTAGATGAAAAACTGTTTTTT. This encodes CARSWDRVDEKLFF.

This clonotype appeared many times. This sequence joins TRBV11-2 and TRBJ2-7, with D possibly called TRBD1 or TRBD2 (5 bases each). V lost 1 base to trimming and J lost 3 bases, with 13 bases between them. This CDR3 comprises 15 residues. CDR1 SGHAT and CDR2 FQNNGV come from the germline V gene. The CDR3 is CASSLGAGGLYEQYF. The CDR3 bases are TGTGCCAGCAGCTTAGGGGCTGGGGGTCTCTACGAGCAGTACTTC.

This clonotype has more than one count but fewer than ten. This chain connects TRBV7-2 to TRBJ2-1; TRBD2 matches 9 bases. The CDR3 extends over 16 amino acids. V was clipped by 5 bases and J by 0 bases; unmatched bases: 5. CDR1 SGHTA and CDR2 FQGNSA come from the germline V gene. CDR3 DNA sequence: TGTGCCAGCAGCCCCGCTAGCGGGGTCTCCTACAATGAGCAGTTCTTC. Protein: CASSPASGVSYNEQFF.

In this sample, this clonotype turned up many times. The CDR3 sequence is CASSFLDPTDTQYF. The DNA for the CDR3 is TGCGCCAGCAGCTTCCTGGACCCAACAGATACGCAGTATTTT. The V gene is TRBV5-1, the J gene TRBJ2-3; D not resolved. V shed 2 bases and J shed 3 bases, with 10 bases lying between them. CDR3 length equals 14 residues. The germline V gene encodes CDR1 SGHRS and CDR2 YFSETQ.

Worth noting for this clonotype: This CDR3 is missing its conserved last phenylalanine or tryptophan, likely due to a read error. V and J are TRBV6-2 or TRBV6-3 and TRBJ2-1; TRBD1 matches 10 bases. The CDR3 has 17 residues. V lost 5 bases and J lost 7; bases outside the gene matches: 14. The germline gives CDR1 MNHEY, CDR2 SVGEGT. CDR3 in amino acids: CASSQRTGGSGRNEQFS. CDR3 coding DNA: TGTGCCAGCAGTCAGAGGACAGGGGGATCCGGACGGAATGAGCAGTTCTCC.

This clonotype occurred many times. This rearrangement joins TRBV5-1 to TRBJ1-3, with D maybe TRBD1 (5 bases). The V gene's germline CDR1 is SGHRS and CDR2 YFSETQ. The CDR3 is 16 amino acids. V was trimmed by 0 bases and J by 0 bases, leaving 10 bases between them. CDR3 DNA: TGCGCCAGCAGCTTGGTTGGGACGAACTCTGGAAACACCATATATTTT. This sequence encodes CASSLVGTNSGNTIYF.

The chain carries TRBV9 and TRBJ2-2; 7 nucleotides line up with TRBD1. CDR3 length: 16 residues. Germline assignment: CDR1 SGDLS and CDR2 YYNGEE. V was pared by 0 bases and J by 5 bases, with 7 bases of the junction left unmatched. Here the CDR3 DNA reads TGTGCCAGCAGCGTAGACGACAGGGAAGGGACCGGGGAGCTGTTTTTT. Translated: CASSVDDREGTGELFF.

This clonotype was picked up many times. DNA for the CDR3: TGTGCCAGCAGCCCCCAAGGGGGGGCAATAGATACGCAGTATTTT. This translates into CASSPQGGAIDTQYF. The gene calls are TRBV9 and TRBJ2-3, with D possibly TRBD2 on 7 matching bases. The V and J ends lost 4 bases and 5 bases respectively, with 17 bases between them. The CDR3 runs to 15 residues. CDR1 SGDLS and CDR2 YYNGEE come from the germline V gene. The whole variable domain, remainder taken from reference TRBV9 and TRBJ2-3, is DSGVTQTPKHLITATGQRVTLRCSPRSGDLSVYWYQQSLDQGLQFLIQYYNGEERAKGNILERFSAQQFPDLHSELNLSSLELGDSALYFCASSPQGGAIDTQYFGPGTRLTVL.

This clonotype was seen at least ten times. The V gene is TRBV10-3, the J gene TRBJ2-7; possibly TRBD1 for D (6 bases). From germline, CDR1 is ENHRY and CDR2 SYGVKD. This CDR3 has 14 amino acids. Trimming left V 4 bases short and J 3 bases short, with 13 bases between. The CDR3 DNA follows: TGTGCCATCAGTGCGGGGCAGGGGCTCTACGAGCAGTACTTC. As protein: CAISAGQGLYEQYF.

In its sample, this clonotype was seen many times. The genes are TRBV5-6 and TRBJ1-1; no firm D call. Trimming took off 0 bases at V and 1 base at J, with 7 bases between the two ends. This CDR3 is 14 amino acids long. CDR1 and CDR2 from the germline V gene are SGHDT and YYEEEE. CDR3 sequence (DNA): TGTGCCAGCAGCTTGGTACAGAGGAACACTGAAGCTTTCTTT. This codes for CASSLVQRNTEAFF. The full variable domain, rest sourced from reference TRBV5-6 and TRBJ1-1, is DAGVTQSPTHLIKTRGQQVTLRCSPKSGHDTVSWYQQALGQGPQFIFQYYEEEERQRGNFPDRFSGHQFPNYSSELNVNALLLGDSALYLCASSLVQRNTEAFFGQGTRLTVV.

This sequence joins TRBV11-2 and TRBJ2-1, with 14 bases identical to TRBD2. Germline V gives CDR1 SGHAT, CDR2 FQNNGV. The CDR3 spans 16 residues. Trimming removed 5 bases from V and 8 bases from J; junction bases left unmatched: 8. The CDR3 reads CASSTATSGGAYEQFF. Here the CDR3 DNA reads TGTGCCAGCAGCACCGCGACTAGCGGGGGGGCCTATGAGCAGTTCTTC.